The 9 T cell receptor beta chains presented below share a single source sample, sequenced in a study of CD8 T cells in ankylosing spondylitis (dated by TCRdb to 2016 to 2017). The library was produced with 5' RACE. Sequencing was performed on an Illumina HiSeq 2500. TCRdb reworked the public reads: Q25 trimming with fastp, MiXCR clone assembly, productive beta chains retained. Entries are consolidated by CDR3 protein sequence, retaining the most common genes and DNA. A total of about 230,000 distinct CDR3 sequences appear in this sample, approximately 8.4% of them only once. The ten largest clonotypes hold 4.5% to 5% of the sample. Sample: blood, either unsorted or a sorted T cell fraction (not recorded which). These receptor sequences come from a female donor with ankylosing spondylitis or in good health (not recorded which).

This clonotype was recorded many times. The gene calls are TRBV7-2 and TRBJ2-1, with 13 bases aligning to TRBD2. Germline CDR1 is SGHTA and CDR2 is FQGNSA. The CDR3 is 16 residues long. J gave up 4 bases and V 6 bases, and 6 bases lay outside the gene matches. In nucleotides, the CDR3 is TGTGCCAGCAGTTCCGGGACTAGCGGGGTTTACAATGAGCAGTTCTTC. Residues: CASSSGTSGVYNEQFF.

This clonotype has at least ten counts. V gene TRBV7-2 combines with J gene TRBJ2-5; D is perhaps TRBD1 (6 bases). V lost 7 bases, J lost 5 bases, and 20 bases lay in between. There are 15 residues in the CDR3. Germline CDR1 is SGHTA and CDR2 is FQGNSA. The CDR3 sequence is CASTPTTGSIETQYF. The DNA of the CDR3 is TGTGCCAGCACCCCGACCACAGGGTCGATTGAGACCCAGTACTTC.

This clonotype was recorded many times. V and J are TRBV12-3 or TRBV12-4 and TRBJ1-5, with D tentatively TRBD1 (6 bases). CDR3 length: 15 residues. The germline V and J ends were trimmed by 5 bases and 0 bases, with 11 bases remaining between them. In DNA, the CDR3 is TGTGCCAGCAGTCTAGGGGGGCTTAGCAATCAGCCCCAGCATTTT. It is translated as CASSLGGLSNQPQHF.

This clonotype occurred many times. V is TRBV6-2 or TRBV6-3 and J is TRBJ1-5; D not certain. The V gene's germline CDR1 is MNHEY and CDR2 SVGEGT. V dropped 8 bases and J dropped 0 bases, with 14 bases sitting between them. The CDR3 spans 15 residues. CDR3 sequence (DNA): TGTGCCAGCGGGGTCGAATTGTATAGCAATCAGCCCCAGCATTTT. Protein: CASGVELYSNQPQHF.

As to this clonotype: Given a much more abundant clone one base away, this may be a read error. The gene calls are TRBV5-1 and TRBJ1-1; D is uncertain. The CDR3 totals 13 residues. The V end lost 4 bases, the J end lost 10 bases, and 17 bases lay between the germline ends. Germline V gene data show CDR1 as SGHRS and CDR2 as YFSETQ. The CDR3 nucleotides read TGCGCCAGCAGCCCGGACCTGGGCGGCCGAGCTTTCTTT. Translated: CASSPDLGGRAFF. The full variable domain, with the rest looked up from reference TRBV5-1 and TRBJ1-1, is KAGVTQTPRYLIKTRGQQVTLSCSPISGHRSVSWYQQTPGQGLQFLFEYFSETQRNKGNFPGRFSGRQFSNSRSEMNVSTLELGDSALYLCASSPDLGGRAFFGQGTRLTVV.

This clonotype was seen many times. V is TRBV9 and J is TRBJ2-1; D perhaps matches TRBD2 (6 bases). The V gene lost 3 bases and the J gene lost 2 bases, with 12 bases spanning the gap. There are 15 residues in the CDR3. CDR1 and CDR2 from the germline V gene are SGDLS and YYNGEE. The CDR3 here is CASSGSGFTYNEQFF. The CDR3 nucleotides are TGTGCCAGCAGCGGCAGCGGGTTTACCTACAATGAGCAGTTCTTC. The complete variable domain, with remaining parts taken from reference TRBV9 and TRBJ2-1, reads DSGVTQTPKHLITATGQRVTLRCSPRSGDLSVYWYQQSLDQGLQFLIQYYNGEERAKGNILERFSAQQFPDLHSELNLSSLELGDSALYFCASSGSGFTYNEQFFGPGTRLTVL.

This clonotype has more than one count but fewer than ten. This chain links TRBV5-1 with TRBJ1-5, with 9 bases matching TRBD1. The CDR3 covers 15 residues. The germline V gene has CDR1 SGHRS and CDR2 YFSETQ. V lost 0 bases to trimming and J lost 3 bases; unmatched junction nucleotides: 1. The CDR3 sequence: CASSLGDRDNQPQHF. CDR3 coding DNA: TGCGCCAGCAGCTTGGGGGACAGGGACAATCAGCCCCAGCATTTT.

This clonotype was picked up many times. J is TRBJ1-4 and V is TRBV12-3 or TRBV12-4; D is perhaps TRBD1 (5 bases). Trimming removed 3 bases from V and 8 bases from J, with 10 bases in between. CDR3 length: 13 amino acids. CDR3 region: CASSLGRLEKLFF. DNA of the CDR3: TGTGCCAGCAGTTTGGGACGGCTGGAAAAACTGTTTTTT.

This clonotype was recorded many times. The chain has TRBV20-1 and TRBJ2-7; 7 positions match TRBD2. From germline, CDR1 is DFQATT and CDR2 SNEGSKA (reference sequence). J was trimmed by 2 bases and V by 6 bases; bases with no gene match: 13. The CDR3 covers 15 residues. This chain's CDR3 is CSASTFSSGPYEQYF. The CDR3 bases are TGCAGTGCATCCACCTTTTCTAGCGGTCCCTACGAGCAGTACTTC.